Each of the 9 T cell receptor beta chains below was sequenced from the same sample in a study of vaccination effects on CD4 cells after COVID-19. These receptors' targets are unknown. Method: immunoSEQ multiplex PCR; TCRdb's copy keeps in-frame clones and lacks some. This table has approximately 74,000 clones, about four fifths appearing once. Using viral peptide pools, the ViraFEST assay grew out antigen-specific CD4+ T cells prior to sequencing. After around ten days in culture, the CD4+ T cells were isolated. Vaccinated recipients, who were negative for nucleocapsid antibodies, had no history of SARS-CoV-2 infection. The sequences come from CD4+ T cells from PBMCs cultured with HCoV-NL63 spike peptides, collected before COVID-19 vaccination. The origin of the receptors is a human donor who received a COVID-19 vaccine.

A few counts support this clone. V usage is TRBV7-8 and J usage is TRBJ2-2; 9 nucleotides match TRBD2. Germline CDR1 SGHVS, CDR2 FQNEAQ. The CDR3 totals 15 residues. The trim removed 2 bases at V and 5 bases at J, leaving 3 bases unmatched. The CDR3 is CASSLLAGPTGELFF. For the CDR3, the DNA is TGTGCCAGCAGCTTACTAGCGGGACCGACCGGGGAGCTGTTTTTT.

This rearrangement joins TRBV18 to TRBJ1-1; D unclear. CDR1 is KGHSH and CDR2 is LQKENI in the germline V gene. The CDR3 contains 14 residues. Trimming took off 1 base at V and 2 bases at J, with 8 bases between the two ends. CDR3 protein: CASSPQGPNTEAFF. DNA of the CDR3: TGTGCCAGCTCACCACAGGGTCCCAACACTGAAGCTTTCTTT.

The V and J genes are TRBV6-2 or TRBV6-3 and TRBJ2-2, with D maybe TRBD2 (5 bases). The germline CDR1 and CDR2 sequences are MNHEY and SVGEGT. V was cut by 0 bases and J by 1 base, with 6 bases left in between. The CDR3 covers 15 residues. The CDR3 DNA follows: TGTGCCAGCAGTTACTCGAGCGGGAACACCGGGGAGCTGTTTTTT. The encoded protein is CASSYSSGNTGELFF.

The V gene is TRBV2, the J gene TRBJ1-5; TRBD1 aligns across 7 bases. V lost 7 bases to trimming and J lost 0 bases; unmatched junction nucleotides: 9. Germline V gives CDR1 SNHLY, CDR2 FYNNEI. The CDR3 runs to 16 residues. The CDR3 DNA is TGTGCCAGCACCGGAGGGACAGAACTTAGCAATCAGCCCCAGCATTTT. Translating it yields CASTGGTELSNQPQHF.

This sequence joins TRBV20-1 and TRBJ2-5, with D maybe TRBD2 (5 bases). With 3 bases removed from V and 3 bases from J, the gap between germline ends came to 17 bases. The CDR3 is 15 amino acids. From germline, CDR1 is DFQATT and CDR2 SNEGSKA (reference sequence). CDR3 loop: CSASGRFLSEETQYF. CDR3 in DNA: TGCAGTGCTAGTGGGAGATTTCTTTCAGAAGAGACCCAGTACTTC.

V and J are TRBV3-1 (or the pseudogene TRBV3-2) and TRBJ2-1; D is unresolved. V lost 0 bases and J 6 bases, leaving 9 bases between the germline ends. This CDR3 contains 14 residues. Germline V gene lookup returns CDR1 LGHDT and CDR2 YNNKEL (reference sequence). CDR3 loop: CASSQEAWINEQFF. In DNA, the CDR3 is TGTGCCAGCAGCCAAGAAGCTTGGATCAATGAGCAGTTCTTC.

This clone was seen once. The rearrangement joins TRBV10-3 to TRBJ1-2; D not certain. Looked up from germline, CDR1 is ENHRY and CDR2 is SYGVKD. The CDR3 sequence is 13 residues long. Trimming removed 2 bases from V and 5 bases from J, with 9 bases in between. The CDR3 sequence: CAISEQSAYGYTF. For the CDR3, the DNA is TGTGCCATCAGTGAGCAGTCAGCTTATGGCTACACCTTC.

This chain joins TRBV5-4 and TRBJ2-3; TRBD2 agrees at 8 bases. V was clipped by 2 bases and J by 1 base; unmatched bases: 3. The CDR3 has 15 residues. CDR1 is SGHNT, CDR2 YYREEE, per germline (reference sequence). CDR3 DNA sequence: TGTGCCAGCAGCTTCTTGACTAGCGGCACAGATACGCAGTATTTT. It codes for CASSFLTSGTDTQYF.

The chain is built from TRBV29-1 and TRBJ2-5; TRBD1 aligns across 10 bases. V lost 6 bases and J lost 3; bases outside the gene matches: 13. Germline assignment: CDR1 SQVTM and CDR2 ANQGSEA. This CDR3 spans 16 amino acids. CDR3 region: CSVGDRGYMRKETQYF. CDR3 sequence (DNA): TGCAGCGTAGGGGACAGGGGTTATATGCGAAAAGAGACCCAGTACTTC.